Each of the 5 T cell receptor beta chains below was sequenced from the same sample in a study of T cell responses to AZD1222 COVID-19 vaccine. The data were produced by immunoSEQ multiplex PCR, yet TCRdb's version contains in-frame clones alone and is incomplete. This table holds 100,000 to 150,000 clones, 80% to 95% found once. The sequenced sample was peripheral blood, obtained 28 days after the second dose of the MenACWY control vaccine. These receptors came from an adult who received the MenACWY meningococcal vaccine as a control.

The CDR3 DNA sequence: TGTGCCAGTAGTTCAACAGGTGGGGGAATTGGGGCCAACGTCCTGACTTTC. Protein: CASSSTGGGIGANVLTF. The V and J genes are TRBV19 and TRBJ2-6; the D gene could be TRBD1 or TRBD2 (5 bases each). Germline CDR1 LNHDA, CDR2 SQIVND (reference sequence). V lost 5 bases, J lost 3 bases, and 17 bases lay in between. The CDR3 has 17 residues.

V is TRBV5-8 and J is TRBJ1-5, with 8 bases that match TRBD1. This CDR3 is 18 amino acids long. Germline V CDR1 and CDR2: SGHTS, YDEGEE. V trimming: 0 bases; J trimming: 5 bases; junction bases outside the gene matches: 13. The CDR3 DNA follows: TGTGCCAGCAGCTTGGTAGTAAGCTCAGGGGGCTCTGATCAGCCCCAGCATTTT. Translation: CASSLVVSSGGSDQPQHF.

This chain links TRBV25-1 with TRBJ1-2; D ambiguous. The CDR3 has 12 residues. CDR1 is MGHDK, CDR2 SYGVNS, per germline. V was cut by 6 bases and J by 8 bases, with 13 bases left in between. The CDR3 region is CASRREGNGYTF. Written as DNA, the CDR3 is TGTGCCAGCAGACGGGAAGGGAACGGCTACACCTTC.

The rearrangement joins TRBV6-5 to TRBJ2-1; the D gene is possibly TRBD2 (5 bases). This CDR3 contains 15 residues. V dropped 4 bases and J dropped 10 bases, with 20 bases sitting between them. The germline V gene encodes CDR1 MNHEY and CDR2 SVGAGI. In DNA form, the CDR3 reads TGTGCCAGCAGTTCCTCCTCCGACTACCCTCGCGAGCAGTTCTTC. It is translated as CASSSSSDYPREQFF.

The chain recombines TRBV6-1 with TRBJ2-5; D is undetermined. CDR3 size: 11 residues. The germline V gene has CDR1 MNHNS and CDR2 SASEGT. The V end was cut by 3 bases, the J end by 5 bases, with 4 bases between. The DNA of the CDR3 is TGTGCCAGCAGTGATTTGGAGACCCAGTACTTC. Translating it yields CASSDLETQYF.